A selection of T cell receptor beta chains follows, all from one sample in a study of regulatory T cells in long-lasting Graves disease. MiXCR was run by TCRdb on the multiplex PCR reads, yielding one entry per CDR3 protein. The data show roughly 500,000 distinct CDR3 sequences, with 20% to 25% seen just once and 7.1% held by the top ten. The sequenced sample was peripheral blood mononuclear cells (PBMCs), obtained when the disease was refractory, from a patient treated with antithyroid drugs. These receptors came from a female donor with Graves disease. The CDR3 runs from the conserved cysteine through the conserved F or W. Each record gives: J gene, V gene, clone size, D gene, CDR3 protein, CDR3 DNA. The D gene is left open where the match is weak. Not every row has a clone size; where given, it reads once, few, many or a size class.

>TRBJ2-7|TRBV29-1|-|-
CSVGFAGPYSEQYF
TGCAGCGTTGGTTTCGCGGGCCCCTATTCCGAGCAGTACTTC
>TRBJ1-1|TRBV7-3|few|TRBD1
CASSLAATGLEAFF
TGTGCCAGCAGCTTAGCGGCGACAGGGTTGGAAGCTTTCTTT
>TRBJ1-1|TRBV5-5|-|TRBD1
CASSSGGRTEAFF
TGTGCCAGCAGCTCAGGGGGCAGGACTGAAGCTTTCTTT
>TRBJ1-1|TRBV29-1|many|TRBD1
CSVIRDRGRLRTEAFF
TGCAGCGTTATAAGGGACAGGGGGAGGTTGCGCACTGAAGCTTTCTTT
>TRBJ2-2|TRBV13|-|TRBD1
CASSPGTVYTGELFF
TGTGCCAGCAGCCCAGGGACAGTTTACACCGGGGAGCTGTTTTTT
>TRBJ1-2|TRBV2|many|TRBD1
CASSEGGTGGEVGGYTF
TGTGCCAGCAGTGAAGGCGGGACAGGTGGTGAGGTTGGAGGCTACACCTTC
>TRBJ1-2|TRBV20-1|many|TRBD1
CSAQRDRENYGYTF
TGCAGTGCCCAGAGAGACAGGGAGAACTATGGCTACACCTTC
>TRBJ2-2|TRBV3-1|few|TRBD1
CASGTGQAGELFF
TGTGCCAGCGGGACAGGGCAGGCCGGGGAGCTGTTTTTT
>TRBJ2-5|TRBV19|few|-
CASSIGDLETQYF
TGTGCCAGTAGTATAGGAGATTTGGAGACCCAGTACTTC
>TRBJ1-6|TRBV5-6|few|-
CASSLPGRITPLHF
TGTGCCAGCAGCTTACCGGGACGGATAACACCCCTCCACTTT
>TRBJ2-5|TRBV29-1|-|-
CSVGGEETQYF
TGCAGCGTGGGTGGAGAAGAGACCCAGTACTTC
>TRBJ1-2|TRBV24-1|-|-
CATSGPGADSGYGYAF
TGTGCCACCAGTGGCCCGGGGGCCGACTCGGGCTATGGCTACGCCTTC
>TRBJ1-5|TRBV19|-|TRBD1
CASTAWTGGRQPQHF
TGTGCCAGTACCGCATGGACAGGCGGTCGCCAGCCCCAGCATTTT
>TRBJ1-2|TRBV19|-|-
CASSILRQPSIGGYTF
TGTGCCAGTAGTATTCTGCGGCAGCCGTCTATCGGCGGCTACACCTTC
>TRBJ2-7|TRBV12-3/TRBV12-4|many|TRBD1
CASSTGTGVYEQYF
TGTGCCAGCAGCACCGGGACAGGGGTTTACGAGCAGTACTTC
>TRBJ1-1|TRBV7-9|many|-
CASSLLGGALNTEAFF
TGTGCCAGCAGCTTATTAGGAGGGGCGCTGAACACTGAAGCTTTCTTT
>TRBJ2-5|TRBV19|-|-
CASSNGRGETQYF
TGTGCCAGTAGTAACGGACGGGGAGAGACCCAGTACTTC
>TRBJ2-5|TRBV7-6|few|TRBD2
CASSPGLAGGFQETQYF
TGTGCCAGCAGCCCGGGACTAGCGGGAGGGTTTCAAGAGACCCAGTACTTC
>TRBJ1-1|TRBV6-5|-|TRBD1
CASSFLPGQSDTEAFF
TGTGCCAGCAGTTTTTTGCCGGGACAGTCGGACACTGAAGCTTTCTTT
>TRBJ2-7|TRBV2|-|-
CASSERAGSYEQYF
TGTGCCAGCAGTGAACGGGCAGGGAGCTACGAGCAGTACTTC
>TRBJ2-2|TRBV5-4|once|-
CASSSERGANTGELFF
TGTGCCAGCAGCTCTGAGAGAGGGGCGAACACCGGGGAGCTGTTTTTT
>TRBJ2-2|TRBV9|few|-
CASSVDLGAVSGELFF
TGTGCCAGCAGCGTAGATCTGGGGGCTGTATCCGGGGAGCTGTTTTTT
>TRBJ2-5|TRBV28|many|-
CASTQGGGREETQYF
TGTGCCAGCACCCAGGGAGGGGGCAGAGAGGAGACCCAGTACTTC
>TRBJ2-7|TRBV15|-|-
CATSRDPVSYEQYF
TGTGCCACCAGCAGAGATCCGGTCTCCTACGAGCAGTACTTC
>TRBJ2-1|TRBV7-8|-|-
CASSYASGPKQFF
TGTGCCAGCAGCTATGCCTCGGGACCGAAGCAGTTCTTC
>TRBJ1-1|TRBV29-1|-|-
CSVEGWGQAFF
TGCAGCGTTGAAGGGTGGGGTCAAGCTTTCTTT
>TRBJ2-5|TRBV30|many|TRBD2
CAWAASGRGETQYF
TGTGCCTGGGCCGCCAGCGGGAGAGGAGAGACCCAGTACTTC
>TRBJ2-7|TRBV30|-|TRBD2
CAWRRGGKQYF
TGTGCCTGGAGAAGGGGAGGGAAGCAGTACTTC
>TRBJ1-4|TRBV20-1|-|-
CSAGVGEKLFF
TGCAGTGCTGGAGTAGGTGAAAAACTGTTTTTT
>TRBJ1-1|TRBV16|many|-
CASSQSGPGAFF
TGTGCCAGCAGCCAATCGGGCCCGGGAGCTTTCTTT
>TRBJ2-3|TRBV20-1|-|TRBD2
CSASGALAGVLGSTDTQYF
TGCAGTGCTAGCGGGGCCCTAGCGGGAGTATTAGGTAGCACAGATACGCAGTATTTT
>TRBJ2-5|TRBV6-5|many|TRBD2
CASSYSRAGGQETQYF
TGTGCCAGCAGTTACTCGAGAGCGGGGGGCCAAGAGACCCAGTACTTC
>TRBJ1-2|TRBV7-2|many|-
CASSLGTQTNYGYTF
TGTGCCAGCAGCTTAGGGACACAGACTAACTATGGCTACACCTTC
>TRBJ1-2|TRBV7-6|-|-
CASSLALNGYTF
TGTGCCAGCAGCTTAGCGTTAAATGGCTACACCTTC
>TRBJ2-7|TRBV2|many|-
CASMFYRYEQYF
TGTGCCAGCATGTTTTACAGATACGAGCAGTACTTC
>TRBJ2-2|TRBV9|-|-
CASSVSRTNTGELFF
TGTGCCAGCAGCGTTAGCCGCACGAACACCGGGGAGCTGTTTTTT
>TRBJ2-5|TRBV7-2|few|-
CASSPWMGVGETQYF
TGTGCCAGCAGCCCCTGGATGGGGGTAGGGGAGACCCAGTACTTC
>TRBJ2-3|TRBV11-2|-|TRBD1
CASSYRDRSTDTQYF
TGTGCCAGCAGTTACCGGGACAGGAGCACAGATACGCAGTATTTT
>TRBJ2-5|TRBV28|many|-
CASNEVRGTQYF
TGTGCCAGCAATGAAGTTCGAGGGACCCAGTACTTC
>TRBJ2-2|TRBV24-1|many|-
CATAGVTGELFF
TGTGCCACAGCAGGGGTCACCGGGGAGCTGTTTTTT
>TRBJ1-4|TRBV20-1|many|-
CSATGQSTNEKLFF
TGCAGTGCCACCGGACAGTCAACTAATGAAAAACTGTTTTTT
>TRBJ2-5|TRBV20-1|many|-
CSATFRRSEETQYF
TGCAGTGCTACGTTTCGGCGGAGTGAAGAGACCCAGTACTTC
>TRBJ2-5|TRBV28|many|-
CASSSRTGETQYF
TGTGCCAGCAGTTCACGGACCGGGGAGACCCAGTACTTC
>TRBJ2-5|TRBV29-1|few|TRBD2
CSVAFAGGQGVGTQYF
TGCAGCGTTGCTTTTGCGGGAGGGCAGGGGGTGGGGACCCAGTACTTC
>TRBJ1-1|TRBV7-6|many|TRBD1
CASSAQGTNTEAFF
TGTGCCAGCAGCGCACAGGGGACGAACACTGAAGCTTTCTTT
>TRBJ2-5|TRBV24-1|many|-
CATSDRDLSETQYF
TGTGCCACCAGTGACCGGGACCTCTCGGAGACCCAGTACTTC
>TRBJ1-1|TRBV20-1|many|-
CSARTYPEAFF
TGCAGTGCCAGGACCTACCCTGAAGCTTTCTTT
>TRBJ1-2|TRBV5-1|few|-
CASSSTSPNYGYTF
TGCGCCAGCAGCTCCACCAGCCCTAACTATGGCTACACCTTC
>TRBJ1-5|TRBV6-1|many|-
CASREPGQNNQPQHF
TGTGCCAGCAGAGAACCGGGACAAAACAATCAGCCCCAGCATTTT
>TRBJ2-5|TRBV5-1|few|-
CASSRPGPEGTQYF
TGCGCCAGCAGCCGCCCGGGACCTGAGGGGACCCAGTACTTC
>TRBJ1-1|TRBV20-1|few|-
CSASGGGQMNTEAFF
TGCAGTGCTAGCGGAGGTGGACAGATGAACACTGAAGCTTTCTTT
>TRBJ2-5|TRBV3-1|many|-
CASSQDVQALSQETQYF
TGTGCCAGCAGCCAAGACGTACAGGCTCTATCTCAAGAGACCCAGTACTTC
>TRBJ1-5|TRBV12-3/TRBV12-4|many|-
CASSSTDNNQPQHF
TGTGCCAGCAGTTCCACGGACAACAATCAGCCCCAGCATTTT
>TRBJ2-7|TRBV7-6|many|TRBD2
CASSLTSGGRYEQYF
TGTGCCAGCAGCCTCACTAGCGGGGGGAGGTACGAGCAGTACTTC
>TRBJ2-7|TRBV7-9|many|-
CASSLGASYEQYF
TGTGCCAGCAGTTTGGGGGCCTCCTACGAGCAGTACTTC